This T cell receptor beta chain was sequenced for a study of control samples from healthy donors and cancer patients. Trimming took 0 bases from V and 2 from J, leaving 11 bases between them. Per germline, CDR1 MGHRA and CDR2 YSYEKL. The CDR3 sequence is 15 residues long. This clone has only one observation. Repertoires were generated with immunoSEQ multiplex PCR, while TCRdb's copy carries only in-frame clones and drops some. The sample records roughly 120,000 clones, roughly nine tenths being singletons. The receptor was derived from a woman in her late teens or twenties in good health. Sequenced: blood. V usage is TRBV4-1 and J usage is TRBJ2-7; D is unclear. The CDR3 region has the DNA TGCGCCAGCAGCCAAGATGAGGTTGGACCCTACGAGCAGTACTTC. This translates into CASSQDEVGPYEQYF.